This entry features one T cell receptor (beta chain) sequence. Its antigen is not yet known. No base quality information exists; no much larger clone differs at one position. This specimen belongs to a study of blood T cell repertoires in COVID-19 (dated by TCRdb to the early 2020s). As for the study more broadly: Collaborator samples came from the United States, Italy and Spain and covered acute and convalescent phases of COVID-19. The prospective study material was composed of cDNA or gDNA derived from T cells, B-cell-depleted T cells, or PBMCs. Deeply sampled blood TCRbeta repertoires from subjects exposed to, actively infected with, or recovered from COVID-19 were included in the dataset. The repertoires were made available in a free public database intended to serve as a resource for research on the immune response to SARS-CoV-2. The samples were drawn from two sources: the first 160 participants of the ongoing ImmuneRACE study, and fewer than 1,500 subjects contributed by 6 global collaborators. Nearly every sample came with metadata listing a de-identified subject ID, COVID-19 status, age in years and sex. Where HLA class I and class II types were available, the types were taken from metadata supplied by the sample provider, not from assay-based typing.

Results and caveats for the whole study, not just this receptor: The quantity of clinical and demographic metadata differed by source and by participant and was supplied without curation.

From cysteine to phenylalanine, the CDR3 is 12 amino acids long. Only the CDR3 DNA is retained, 36 bases long and in frame from the first base. CDR1 is given as SGDLS and CDR2 as YYNGEE, both from the germline V gene. TCRbeta CDR3 regions were amplified from genomic DNA using the immunoSEQ Assay, a bias-controlled multiplex PCR. The paper's processing steps were these. The number of nucleated cells in each sample was estimated by amplification of reference gene primers within the assay. Sequence reads were collapsed and filtered to measure the absolute abundance of every unique TCRbeta CDR3 rearrangement. For each sample, productive Simpson clonality was calculated as the square root of Simpson's diversity index over productive rearrangements. TCRdb retrieved this table from immuneACCESS and kept in-frame rearrangements only. Not all clones are present; in checked studies, unresolved V genes account for under half, and no reason is known for the remainder. The D gene and trimming were derived from the DNA, and the V and J assignments and clone size from that table. For this sample there are 120,000 or so clones; roughly four fifths appear just once. Jointly, the top ten make up approximately 18% of the sample.

One collaborating source in Seattle enrolled patients while the patients were actively infected and followed the patients over time throughout the course of disease. Each collaborating institution followed its own protocols to collect whole blood in K2EDTA tubes. For TCRbeta analysis, collaborators shipped samples as frozen whole blood, isolated PBMCs, or DNA extracted from either of those sample types. The TCR originated in a man aged 25-45 years with COVID-19, enrolled during active disease. The receptor chain draws on TRBV9 and TRBJ2-5; a tentative D match to TRBD2 spans 6 bases. Sequencing was done on a sample of peripheral blood. The CDR3 in this case is CASGGLQETQYF. The bases are TGTGCTAGCGGTGGGCTTCAAGAGACCCAGTACTTC.